One sample yielded the 18 T cell receptor beta chains listed below, sequenced in a study of CD8+CD57+ T cells in acquired aplastic anemia. The study profiled TCR beta VDJ and CDR3 using genomic DNA as template. In TCRdb, the reads were re-called with MiXCR into one record per CDR3 protein. The sample includes a few hundred thousand distinct CDR3 sequences, roughly half of them seen just once. The sample was sorted CD4+, CD8+, or CD8+CD57+ T cells (not recorded which) from PBMCs. The source of these receptors is a human donor with severe aplastic anemia or a healthy control (not recorded which).

This clonotype was observed a few times. V usage is TRBV20-1 and J usage is TRBJ2-1; D might be TRBD1 (6 bases). V shed 5 bases and J shed 0 bases, with 20 bases lying between them. Germline values: CDR1 DFQATT, CDR2 SNEGSKA (reference sequence). The CDR3 contains 17 residues. CDR3 protein: CSARDNTGLSSYNEQFF. The CDR3 DNA reads as TGCAGTGCTCGGGACAATACGGGATTGAGCTCCTACAATGAGCAGTTCTTC.

The chain joins TRBV7-9 to TRBJ1-5; 7 bases align to TRBD1. From germline, CDR1 is SEHNR and CDR2 FQNEAQ (reference sequence). This CDR3 is built from 15 residues. Trimming cost V 1 base and J 7 bases; bases outside gene matches: 7. The CDR3 coding sequence is TGTGCCAGCAGCTTAGACAGACAGACAGGGCAGCCCCAGCATTTT. Translated, it gives CASSLDRQTGQPQHF. The full variable domain, with the rest looked up from reference TRBV7-9 and TRBJ1-5, is DTGVSQNPRHKITKRGQNVTFRCDPISEHNRLYWYRQTLGQGPEFLTYFQNEAQLEKSRLLSDRFSAERPKGSFSTLEIQRTEQGDSAMYLCASSLDRQTGQPQHFGDGTRLSIL.

The chain couples TRBV7-9 to TRBJ1-6, with D possibly TRBD1 on 5 matching bases. The CDR3 has 14 residues. Looked up from germline, CDR1 is SEHNR and CDR2 is FQNEAQ (reference sequence). The V end was cut by 2 bases, the J end by 10 bases, with 12 bases between. The CDR3 region is CASSLHGGRSPLHF. The CDR3 nucleotides are TGTGCCAGCAGCTTACACGGGGGTCGATCACCCCTCCACTTT.

The chain employs TRBV7-2 and TRBJ2-7; TRBD1 agrees at 7 bases. The CDR3 consists of 14 residues. Germline loops: CDR1 SGHTA, CDR2 FQGNSA. Germline trimming cut 5 bases from V and 6 bases from J; bases unmatched to any gene: 10. CDR3 region: CASSRRGNRGEQYF. DNA of the CDR3: TGTGCCAGCAGCCGTAGAGGCAACAGGGGCGAGCAGTACTTC. The entire variable domain, with the rest obtained from reference TRBV7-2 and TRBJ2-7, is as follows: GAGVSQSPSNKVTEKGKDVELRCDPISGHTALYWYRQSLGQGLEFLIYFQGNSAPDKSGLPSDRFSAERTGGSVSTLTIQRTQQEDSAVYLCASSRRGNRGEQYFGPGTRLTVT.

Concerning this clonotype itself: The junction and the germline gene differ at one end; a read error may be behind it. The chain uses TRBV7-8 and TRBJ2-1; the match to TRBD2 covers 14 bases. Germline CDR1 and CDR2: SGHVS and FQNEAQ. This CDR3 has 16 residues. CDR3: CASSFGLAGGRNERFF. CDR3 sequence (DNA): TGTGCCAGCAGCTTCGGACTAGCGGGAGGTAGGAATGAGCGGTTCTTC.

The rearrangement links TRBV9 to TRBJ2-1; D gene unclear. The CDR3 spans 11 residues. Per the germline V gene, CDR1 is SGDLS and CDR2 is YYNGEE. Trimming stripped 7 bases from V and 5 bases from J, with 7 bases between. The chain's CDR3 is CASGPNNEQFF. The CDR3 DNA reads TGTGCCAGCGGTCCAAACAATGAGCAGTTCTTC.

The chain combines TRBV20-1 with TRBJ2-1; 12 positions match TRBD2. V gave up 5 bases and J gave up 8 bases; unmatched junction bases: 7. The CDR3 totals 14 residues. CDR1 and CDR2 (germline): DFQATT, SNEGSKA (reference sequence). The chain's CDR3 is CSASRTSGTDEQFF. As DNA, the CDR3 is TGCAGTGCTTCCCGGACTAGCGGGACGGATGAGCAGTTCTTC.

The sample holds many counts of this clonotype. The chain combines TRBV2 with TRBJ2-7; 9 bases map to TRBD1. This CDR3 has 15 amino acids. V shed 7 bases and J 1 base; nucleotides not matched to a gene: 8. CDR1 SNHLY and CDR2 FYNNEI come from the germline V gene. The CDR3 nucleotides read TGTGCCAGCAAAGAAGGGACAGGGTATTCCTACGAGCAGTACTTC. This translates into CASKEGTGYSYEQYF. Using reference TRBV2 and TRBJ2-7 for the parts outside the CDR3, the full variable domain is EPEVTQTPSHQVTQMGQEVILRCVPISNHLYFYWYRQILGQKVEFLVSFYNNEISEKSEIFDDQFSVERPDGSNFTLKIRSTKLEDSAMYFCASKEGTGYSYEQYFGPGTRLTVT.

Only a few counts were recorded for this clonotype. The rearrangement uses TRBV20-1 and TRBJ1-2; no definite D call. The CDR3 covers 13 residues. In germline, CDR1 is DFQATT, CDR2 SNEGSKA (reference sequence). V lost 3 bases, J lost 3 bases, and 11 bases lay in between. The CDR3 DNA sequence: TGCAGTGCTAGTTGGTCGAAAGACTATGGCTACACCTTC. Translation gives CSASWSKDYGYTF.

This chain links TRBV7-2 with TRBJ2-2; 7 bases are a match to TRBD1. Germline loops: CDR1 SGHTA, CDR2 FQGNSA. V gave up 0 bases and J gave up 4 bases; unmatched junction bases: 5. This CDR3 is 16 amino acids long. CDR3 in amino acids: CASSLATGAGTGELFF. The CDR3 nucleotides are TGTGCCAGCAGCTTAGCTACAGGGGCCGGCACCGGGGAGCTGTTTTTT.

This clonotype has a single count. The J gene is TRBJ1-1, the V gene TRBV2; 7 bases are shared with TRBD1. Looked up from germline, CDR1 is SNHLY and CDR2 is FYNNEI. J was trimmed by 1 base and V by 8 bases; bases with no gene match: 10. This CDR3 is 15 amino acids long. For the CDR3, the DNA is TGTGCCAGCGGTAACGGACAGGCTGGGAACACTGAAGCTTTCTTT. It is translated as CASGNGQAGNTEAFF. The variable domain in full, completed from reference TRBV2 and TRBJ1-1, reads EPEVTQTPSHQVTQMGQEVILRCVPISNHLYFYWYRQILGQKVEFLVSFYNNEISEKSEIFDDQFSVERPDGSNFTLKIRSTKLEDSAMYFCASGNGQAGNTEAFFGQGTRLTVV.

The rearrangement links TRBV29-1 to TRBJ2-7; D is ambiguous. V lost 4 bases and J 1 base, leaving 8 bases between the germline ends. Germline CDR1 SQVTM, CDR2 ANQGSEA. The CDR3 consists of 12 residues. The CDR3 spells CSVGSVSYEQYF. The CDR3 DNA reads TGCAGCGTTGGATCCGTGTCCTACGAGCAGTACTTC.

This chain joins TRBV10-3 and TRBJ1-1; maybe TRBD1 (5 bases). The CDR3 is 11 amino acids. V was pared by 10 bases and J by 5 bases, with 11 bases between. Germline V lookup: CDR1 ENHRY, CDR2 SYGVKD. The CDR3 DNA follows: TGTGCCAGCAGGAAGGGGACTGAAGCTTTCTTT. Amino acids: CASRKGTEAFF.

This clonotype was seen repeatedly, ten times or more. The rearrangement uses TRBV20-1 and TRBJ1-5, with TRBD1 identical over 12 bases. Germline values: CDR1 DFQATT, CDR2 SNEGSKA (reference sequence). The CDR3 length is 18 residues. The J segment lost 2 bases and the V segment lost 5 bases, leaving 13 bases of the junction unmatched. For the CDR3, the DNA is TGCAGTGCTGTTGACCGGGACAGGGGGCTGGTGGGCAATCAGCCCCAGCATTTT. Its protein product is CSAVDRDRGLVGNQPQHF.

The V gene is TRBV5-4, the J gene TRBJ2-2, with D tentatively TRBD1 (6 bases). Germline lookup yields CDR1 SGHNT and CDR2 YYREEE (reference sequence). The V end was cut by 6 bases, the J end by 0 bases, with 9 bases between. There are 14 residues in the CDR3. The CDR3 region is CASTGTTNTGELFF. For the CDR3, the DNA is TGTGCCAGCACCGGGACAACGAACACCGGGGAGCTGTTTTTT.

The rearrangement uses TRBV2 and TRBJ1-6; no definite D call. This CDR3 has 16 amino acids. Trimming removed 10 bases at V and 6 bases at J, with 22 bases between. The germline gives CDR1 SNHLY, CDR2 FYNNEI. As DNA, the CDR3 is TGTGCCAACAGCTTAGCTGGAAGGACGCCTAATTCACCCCTCCACTTT. Amino acids: CANSLAGRTPNSPLHF.

This sequence joins TRBV29-1 and TRBJ1-3; D not resolved. CDR1 and CDR2 from the germline V gene are SQVTM and ANQGSEA. The V end lost 5 bases, the J end lost 3 bases, and 11 bases lay between the germline ends. The CDR3 sequence is 13 residues long. CDR3 sequence: CSVSGNLGNTIYF. In DNA form, the CDR3 reads TGCAGCGTTTCCGGGAATCTTGGAAACACCATATATTTT.

The gene calls are TRBV12-3 or TRBV12-4 and TRBJ2-6, with a weak D call TRBD1 (6 bases). Between the trimmed V and J ends, which lost 7 bases and 1 base, there was a span of 8 bases. This CDR3 region has 14 residues. CDR3 loop: CASTQGSGANVLTF. CDR3 nucleotides: TGTGCCAGCACCCAGGGGTCTGGGGCCAACGTCCTGACTTTC.